The sequence of this TCR beta chain was determined in a study of PD-L1 blockade in urothelial cancer (TCRdb year 2017). For the study in its entirety: All patients started therapy at some point between 2014 and 2016 and received atezolizumab 1,200 mg intravenously every 3 weeks. About 90% of the 29 patients were males with bladder-origin urothelial cancer, and 18 of 29 reported a prior smoking history. Patients had an ECOG performance status of 0 or 1 and had received between 0 and 3 prior chemotherapy regimens. Blood samples were analyzed at 3 weeks after treatment start (second dose) and at 6 weeks after treatment start. Blood samples gave a median of roughly 150,000 T cells and some 83,000 unique TCRs, with a median clonality of around 0.074. The study was an exploratory multi-omic analysis of somatic, immune and clinical correlates of response to PD-L1 blockade with atezolizumab in urothelial cancer. Pretreatment tumor samples and matched peripheral blood, collected serially before and after atezolizumab treatment, underwent TCR sequencing. Progression-free survival longer than 6 months counted as durable clinical benefit, and TCR features were additionally tested against both progression-free and overall survival. In the same patients, whole exome sequencing and RNA sequencing of pretreatment tumors were performed in addition to TCR sequencing. Nine patients reached durable clinical benefit, while 20 to 25 patients did not. Twenty-nine patients had pretreatment blood TCR-seq, around 25 had at least one posttreatment blood collection, and around 25 had tumor TCR-seq.

From cysteine to phenylalanine, the CDR3 is 14 amino acids long. Only the CDR3 portion is preserved as DNA: 42 bases, with reading frame beginning at the first base. CDR1 and CDR2 are drawn from the germline V gene (reference sequence): MNHEY, SMNVEV. V is pared back by 3 bases and J by 6 bases, with 15 bases lying between the germline termini. To estimate absolute template abundance from read counts, synthetic TCR analog templates were spiked into each PCR. TCRbeta CDR3 regions were amplified from genomic DNA with bias-controlled V and J gene primers using the immunoSEQ assay. Rearranged TCRbeta segments were sequenced at approximately 20X coverage. From the authors' description of their analysis: Clustering was used to correct sequencing errors, and CDR3s were annotated against IMGT so that V, D and J genes could be assigned. Out-of-frame and stop-codon sequences were excluded, and only productive TCRbeta rearrangements were used in downstream analyses. Clonality was calculated as one minus the Shannon entropy normalized by the log of the number of unique productive sequences. Fisher's exact test with Benjamini-Hochberg correction, at a threshold of adjusted p below 0.01, was used to find clones that differed between time points or between blood and tumor. TCRdb retrieved this table from immuneACCESS and kept in-frame rearrangements only. Not all clones are present; in checked studies, unresolved V genes account for under half, and no reason is known for the remainder. Clone size and V and J calls were adopted from that table, with D and trimming inferred from the DNA. Across this sample there are 45,000 to 60,000 clones, with roughly 87% seen only once. About 15% of the sample lies in the top ten.

In regard to this clone: Its antigen is currently not known. Qualities for individual bases were not recorded, and no much larger clone is one base off.

This specimen's time point label, per the study, means: pretreatment peripheral blood. The cohort included 25 to 35 patients with locally advanced or metastatic urothelial carcinoma who were treated at Memorial Sloan Kettering on a trial protocol. Peripheral blood mononuclear cells were collected pretreatment and during treatment, with between 1 and 8 total time points obtained per patient. The Qiagen DNeasy Blood extraction kit was used to purify genomic DNA from total PBMCs and tumor samples. PBMCs were collected pretreatment and during treatment, and were isolated and stored as previously described. The research as a whole found: Among patients with durable benefit, tumor-associated TCR clones showed greater expansion in peripheral blood 3 weeks after treatment started (n ≈ 20, p = 0.022). Because the sample size was small (n of about 30) and many exploratory analyses were performed, the results are intended to be hypothesis-generating. A pretreatment peripheral blood TCR clonality below the median was linked to improved progression-free and overall survival.

This sequence uses TRBV27 and TRBJ2-7; too little of a D gene remains to name it. Source: PBMCs, taken around atezolizumab (anti-PD-L1) treatment. The receptor was derived from a man aged 65-85 years with urothelial cancer. The DNA sequence reads TGTGCCAGCAGTTTGAGTTCCCCTCCGGGCGAGCAGTACTTC. This encodes CASSLSSPPGEQYF.